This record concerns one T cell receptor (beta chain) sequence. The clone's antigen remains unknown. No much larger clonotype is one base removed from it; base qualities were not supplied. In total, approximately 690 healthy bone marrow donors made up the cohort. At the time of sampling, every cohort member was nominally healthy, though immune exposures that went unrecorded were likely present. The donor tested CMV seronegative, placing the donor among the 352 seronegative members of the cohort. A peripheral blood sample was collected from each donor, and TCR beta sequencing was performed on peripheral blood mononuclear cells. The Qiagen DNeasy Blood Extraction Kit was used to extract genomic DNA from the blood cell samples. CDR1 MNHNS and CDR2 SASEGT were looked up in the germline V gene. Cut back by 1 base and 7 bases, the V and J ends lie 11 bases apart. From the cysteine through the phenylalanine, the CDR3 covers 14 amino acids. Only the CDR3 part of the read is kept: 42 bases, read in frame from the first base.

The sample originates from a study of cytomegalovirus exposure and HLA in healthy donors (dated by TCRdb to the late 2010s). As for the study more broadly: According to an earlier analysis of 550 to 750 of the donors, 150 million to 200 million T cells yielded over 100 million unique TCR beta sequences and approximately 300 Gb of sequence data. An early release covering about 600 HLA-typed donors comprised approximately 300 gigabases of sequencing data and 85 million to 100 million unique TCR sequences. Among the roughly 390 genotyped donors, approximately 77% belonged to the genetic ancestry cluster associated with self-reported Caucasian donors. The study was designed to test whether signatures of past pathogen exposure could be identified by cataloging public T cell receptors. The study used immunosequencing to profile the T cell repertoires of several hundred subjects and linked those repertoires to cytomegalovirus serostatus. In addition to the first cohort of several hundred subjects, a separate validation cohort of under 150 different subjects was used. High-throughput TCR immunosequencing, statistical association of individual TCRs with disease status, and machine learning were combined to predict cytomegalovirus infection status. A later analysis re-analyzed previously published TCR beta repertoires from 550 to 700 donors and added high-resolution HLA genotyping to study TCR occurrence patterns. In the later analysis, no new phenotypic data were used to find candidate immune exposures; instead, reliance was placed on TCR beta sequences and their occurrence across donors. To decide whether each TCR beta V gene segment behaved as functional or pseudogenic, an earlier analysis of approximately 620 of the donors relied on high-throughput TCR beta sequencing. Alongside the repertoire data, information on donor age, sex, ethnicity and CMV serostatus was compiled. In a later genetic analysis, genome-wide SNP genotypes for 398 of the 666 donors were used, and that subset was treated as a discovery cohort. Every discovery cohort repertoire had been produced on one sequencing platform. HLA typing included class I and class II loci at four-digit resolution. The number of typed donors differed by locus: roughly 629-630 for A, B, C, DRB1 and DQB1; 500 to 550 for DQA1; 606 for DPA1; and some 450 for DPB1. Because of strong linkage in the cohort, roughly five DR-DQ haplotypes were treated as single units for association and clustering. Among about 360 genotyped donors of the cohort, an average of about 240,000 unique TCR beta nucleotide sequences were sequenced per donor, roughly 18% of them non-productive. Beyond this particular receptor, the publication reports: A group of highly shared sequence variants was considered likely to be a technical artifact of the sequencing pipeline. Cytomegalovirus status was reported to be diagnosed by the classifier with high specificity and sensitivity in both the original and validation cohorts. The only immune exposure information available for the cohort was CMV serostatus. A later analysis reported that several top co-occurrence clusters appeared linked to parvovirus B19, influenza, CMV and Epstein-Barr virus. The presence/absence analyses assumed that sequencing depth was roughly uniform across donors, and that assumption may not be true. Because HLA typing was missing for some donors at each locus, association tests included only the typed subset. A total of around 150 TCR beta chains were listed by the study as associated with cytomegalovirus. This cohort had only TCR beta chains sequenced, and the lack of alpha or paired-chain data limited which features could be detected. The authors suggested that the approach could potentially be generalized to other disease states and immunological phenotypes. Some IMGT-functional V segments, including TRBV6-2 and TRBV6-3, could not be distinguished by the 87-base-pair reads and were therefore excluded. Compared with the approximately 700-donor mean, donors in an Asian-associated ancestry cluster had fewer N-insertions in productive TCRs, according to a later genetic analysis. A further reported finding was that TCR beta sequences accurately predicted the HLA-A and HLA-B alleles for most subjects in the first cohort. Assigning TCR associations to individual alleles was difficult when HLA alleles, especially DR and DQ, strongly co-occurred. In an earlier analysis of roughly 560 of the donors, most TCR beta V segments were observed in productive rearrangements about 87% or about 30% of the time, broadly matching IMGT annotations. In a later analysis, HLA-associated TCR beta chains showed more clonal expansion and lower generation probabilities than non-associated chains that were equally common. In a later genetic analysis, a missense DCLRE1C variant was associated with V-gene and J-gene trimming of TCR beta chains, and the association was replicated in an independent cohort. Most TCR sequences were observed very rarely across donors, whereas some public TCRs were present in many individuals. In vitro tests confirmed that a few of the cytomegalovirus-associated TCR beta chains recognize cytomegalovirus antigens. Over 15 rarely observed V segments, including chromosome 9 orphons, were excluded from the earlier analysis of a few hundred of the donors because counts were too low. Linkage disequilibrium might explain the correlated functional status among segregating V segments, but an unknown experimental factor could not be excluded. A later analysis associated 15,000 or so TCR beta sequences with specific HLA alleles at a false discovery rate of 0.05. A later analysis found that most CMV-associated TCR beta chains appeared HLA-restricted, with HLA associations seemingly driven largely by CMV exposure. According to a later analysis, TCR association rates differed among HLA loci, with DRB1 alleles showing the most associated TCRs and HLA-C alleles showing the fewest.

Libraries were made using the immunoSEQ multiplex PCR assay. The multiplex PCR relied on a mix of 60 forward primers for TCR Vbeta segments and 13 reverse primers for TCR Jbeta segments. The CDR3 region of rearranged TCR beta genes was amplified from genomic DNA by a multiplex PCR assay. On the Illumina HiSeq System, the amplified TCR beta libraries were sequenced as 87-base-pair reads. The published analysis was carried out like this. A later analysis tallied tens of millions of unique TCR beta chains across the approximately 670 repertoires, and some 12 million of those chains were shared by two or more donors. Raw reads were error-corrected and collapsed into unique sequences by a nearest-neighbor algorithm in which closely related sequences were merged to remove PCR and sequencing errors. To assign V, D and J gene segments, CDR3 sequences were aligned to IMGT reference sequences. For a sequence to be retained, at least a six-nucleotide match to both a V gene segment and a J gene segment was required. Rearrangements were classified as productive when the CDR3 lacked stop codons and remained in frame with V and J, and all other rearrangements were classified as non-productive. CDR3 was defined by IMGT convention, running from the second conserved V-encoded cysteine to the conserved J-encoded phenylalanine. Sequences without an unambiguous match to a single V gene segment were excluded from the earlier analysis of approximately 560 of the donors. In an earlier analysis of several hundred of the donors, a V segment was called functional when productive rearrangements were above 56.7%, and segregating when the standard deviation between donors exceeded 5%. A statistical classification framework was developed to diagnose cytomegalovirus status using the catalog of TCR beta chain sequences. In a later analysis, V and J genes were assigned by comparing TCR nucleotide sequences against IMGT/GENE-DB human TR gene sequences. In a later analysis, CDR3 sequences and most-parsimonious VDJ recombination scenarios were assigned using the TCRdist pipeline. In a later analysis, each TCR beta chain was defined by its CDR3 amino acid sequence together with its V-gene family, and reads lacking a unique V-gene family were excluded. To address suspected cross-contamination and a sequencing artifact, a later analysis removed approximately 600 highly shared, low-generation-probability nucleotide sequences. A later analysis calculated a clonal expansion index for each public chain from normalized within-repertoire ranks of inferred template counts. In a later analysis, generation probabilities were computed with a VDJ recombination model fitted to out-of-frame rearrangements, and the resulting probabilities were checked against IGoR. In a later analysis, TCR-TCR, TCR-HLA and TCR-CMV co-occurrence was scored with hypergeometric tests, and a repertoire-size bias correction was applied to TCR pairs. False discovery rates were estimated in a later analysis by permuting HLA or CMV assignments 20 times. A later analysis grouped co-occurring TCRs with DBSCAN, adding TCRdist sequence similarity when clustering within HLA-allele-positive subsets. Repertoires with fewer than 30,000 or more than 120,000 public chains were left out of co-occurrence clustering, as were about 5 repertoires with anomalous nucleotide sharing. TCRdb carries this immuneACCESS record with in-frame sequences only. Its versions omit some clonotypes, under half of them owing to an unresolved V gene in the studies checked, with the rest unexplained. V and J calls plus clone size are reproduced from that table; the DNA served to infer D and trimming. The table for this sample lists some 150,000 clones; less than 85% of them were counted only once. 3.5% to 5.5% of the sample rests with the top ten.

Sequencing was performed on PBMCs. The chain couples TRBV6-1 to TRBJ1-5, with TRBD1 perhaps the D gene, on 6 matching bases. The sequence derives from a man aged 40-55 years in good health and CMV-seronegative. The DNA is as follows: TGTGCCAGCAGTGAAGGGGGGGGGCTCCAGCCCCAGCATTTT. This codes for CASSEGGGLQPQHF.